Listed below are T cell receptor beta chains from one sample, sequenced in a study of cytomegalovirus exposure and HLA in healthy donors. The table came from immunoSEQ multiplex PCR; TCRdb's copy has only in-frame clones and leaves some out. The data show 120,000 or so clones, 75% to 90% seen once. The specimen was PBMCs. The receptors stem from a man aged 25 to 40 in good health and CMV-seronegative. The conserved cysteine and the conserved F or W are not part of the CDR3 here. The order of the fields is V gene, J gene, CDR3 protein.

TRBV5-1,TRBJ2-7,ASSLPEGQSYEQY
TRBV6-1,TRBJ1-2,ASRETGARRGYT
TRBV7-9,TRBJ2-7,ASSPRAGGHYEQY
TRBV19,TRBJ2-6,ASRGTGGTGANVLT
TRBV7-8,TRBJ2-7,ASSRGESYEQY
TRBV11-2,TRBJ1-2,ASSPVGGYGYT
TRBV28,TRBJ2-1,ATEGTALSSYNEQF
TRBV5-4,TRBJ1-3,ASRDDRGNTIY
TRBV29-1,TRBJ2-1,SAIQGPYNEQF
TRBV28,TRBJ2-2,ASSSPGQGQNGELF
TRBV10-2,TRBJ1-1,ASRVDRVGTEAF
TRBV10-3,TRBJ2-2,AISERTSGGNTGELF
TRBV5-6,TRBJ2-1,ASSLAGVRYNEQF
TRBV5-1,TRBJ1-1,ASSLYGGTEAF
TRBV4-2,TRBJ2-3,ASSQATGTGTDTDTQY
TRBV5-1,TRBJ2-1,ASSHAPGGGNEQF
TRBV5-1,TRBJ2-1,ASSLAGGGNPTGNEQF
TRBV4-2,TRBJ2-2,ASGAGRDTGELF
TRBV27,TRBJ2-2,ASSLVGVTGELF
TRBV5-8,TRBJ1-5,ASRVGSGYHSNQPQH
TRBV28,TRBJ1-2,ASSSLGYGYT
TRBV6-5,TRBJ1-4,ASSYSTGGREKLF
TRBV7-9,TRBJ1-2,ASSQGQRNYGYT
TRBV6-5,TRBJ2-7,ASSPPGEASEEQY
TRBV5-1,TRBJ2-3,ASRGPTDTQY
TRBV4-2,TRBJ1-5,ASSQDPREGQPQH
TRBV6-1,TRBJ2-3,ASSEANRGPDTQY
TRBV7-9,TRBJ2-5,ASREAPSGGETQY
TRBV13,TRBJ1-1,ASSLSRRGTEAF
TRBV13,TRBJ1-5,ASSLQGSRPQH
TRBV5-1,TRBJ2-3,ASSFRQGAGLGDTQY
TRBV2,TRBJ2-6,ASSESGQGPSGANVLT
TRBV2,TRBJ2-5,ASSEGRGETQY
TRBV5-8,TRBJ1-5,ASRGQNYQPQH
TRBV6-1,TRBJ1-1,ASSERQGGGTEAF
TRBV7-2,TRBJ1-2,ASSPKGGVIYGYT
TRBV21-1,TRBJ2-4,ASSKRQGKAKNIQY
TRBV18,TRBJ1-4,ASSPGRQSTNEKLF
TRBV6-1,TRBJ2-1,ASSRLLNEQF
TRBV6-1,TRBJ1-5,ASSGAGGSNQPQH
TRBV28,TRBJ2-7,ASSVQRQGWVLEQY
TRBV2,TRBJ1-1,AARRGHMNTEAF
TRBV4-3,TRBJ2-7,ASSQASGGAYEQY
TRBV27,TRBJ2-2,ASSPGLAGGGGELF
TRBV6-7,TRBJ2-7,ASSYSDSLAGYEQY
TRBV11-2,TRBJ2-7,ASSSRDRGYEQY
TRBV28,TRBJ1-5,ASSPDRGSNQPQH
TRBV27,TRBJ2-2,ASSLDGMRAGELF
TRBV4-1,TRBJ2-1,ASSQDDRITYNEQF
TRBV30,TRBJ2-1,AWSVLGAGYNEQF
TRBV5-1,TRBJ2-6,ASSTLEAPGANVLT
TRBV27,TRBJ2-7,ASRAGTGGLREQY
TRBV6-7,TRBJ1-1,ASSSRRPDRGRFTEAF
TRBV6-4,TRBJ2-1,ASRPLAGGYNEQF
TRBV19,TRBJ2-1,ASSIGARGGNEQF
TRBV11-3,TRBJ2-2,ASSLGSQGTGELF
TRBV4-2,TRBJ2-1,ASSQDAAGHSYNEQF